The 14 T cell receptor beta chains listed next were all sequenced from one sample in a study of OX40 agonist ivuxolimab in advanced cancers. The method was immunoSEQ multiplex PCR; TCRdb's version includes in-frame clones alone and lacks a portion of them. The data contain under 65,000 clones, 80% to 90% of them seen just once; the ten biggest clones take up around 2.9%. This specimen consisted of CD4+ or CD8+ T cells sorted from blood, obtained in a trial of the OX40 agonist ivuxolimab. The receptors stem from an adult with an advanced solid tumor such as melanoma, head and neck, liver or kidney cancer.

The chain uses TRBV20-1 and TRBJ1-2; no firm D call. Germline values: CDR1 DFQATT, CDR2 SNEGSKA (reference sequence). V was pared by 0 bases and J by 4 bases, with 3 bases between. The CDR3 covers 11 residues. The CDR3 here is CSARDTYGYTF. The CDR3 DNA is TGCAGTGCTAGAGATACCTATGGCTACACCTTC.

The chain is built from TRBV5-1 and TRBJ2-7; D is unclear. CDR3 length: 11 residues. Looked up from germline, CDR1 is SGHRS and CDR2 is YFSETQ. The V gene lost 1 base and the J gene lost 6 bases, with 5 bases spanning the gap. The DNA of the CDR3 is TGCGCCAGCAGCTTGCGCGGCGAGCAGTACTTC. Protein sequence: CASSLRGEQYF. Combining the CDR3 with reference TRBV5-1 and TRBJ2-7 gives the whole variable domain KAGVTQTPRYLIKTRGQQVTLSCSPISGHRSVSWYQQTPGQGLQFLFEYFSETQRNKGNFPGRFSGRQFSNSRSEMNVSTLELGDSALYLCASSLRGEQYFGPGTRLTVT.

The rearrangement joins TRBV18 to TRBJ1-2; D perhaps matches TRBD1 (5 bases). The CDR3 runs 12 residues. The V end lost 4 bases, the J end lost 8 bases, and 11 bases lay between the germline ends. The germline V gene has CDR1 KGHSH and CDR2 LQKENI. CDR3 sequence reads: CASSREGSGYTF. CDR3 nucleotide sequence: TGTGCCAGCTCACGTGAGGGGTCCGGCTACACCTTC.

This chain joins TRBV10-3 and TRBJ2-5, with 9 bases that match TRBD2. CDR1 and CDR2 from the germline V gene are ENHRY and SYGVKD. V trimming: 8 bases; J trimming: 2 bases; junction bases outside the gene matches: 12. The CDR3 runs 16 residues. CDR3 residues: CAIAPTGTSLQETQYF. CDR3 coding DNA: TGTGCCATCGCTCCTACCGGGACTAGCCTTCAAGAGACCCAGTACTTC.

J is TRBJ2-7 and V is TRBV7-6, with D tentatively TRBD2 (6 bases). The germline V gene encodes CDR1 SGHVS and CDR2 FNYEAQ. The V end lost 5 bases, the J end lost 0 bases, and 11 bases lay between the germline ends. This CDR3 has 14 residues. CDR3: CASSPSGSSYEQYF. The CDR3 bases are TGTGCCAGCAGCCCGTCCGGGAGCTCCTACGAGCAGTACTTC.

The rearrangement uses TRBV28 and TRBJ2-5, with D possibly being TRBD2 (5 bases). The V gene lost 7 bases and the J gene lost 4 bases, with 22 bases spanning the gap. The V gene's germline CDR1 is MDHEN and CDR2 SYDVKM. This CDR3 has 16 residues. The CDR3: CASNPARTPRLETQYF. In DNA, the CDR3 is TGTGCCAGCAACCCCGCGAGGACTCCTCGTTTAGAGACCCAGTACTTC.

The CDR3 nucleotides read TGTGCCAGCAGCTTGGGCAGCTCCTACAATGAGCAGTTCTTC. This encodes CASSLGSSYNEQFF. The chain couples TRBV5-4 to TRBJ2-1, with D unresolved. CDR1 is SGHNT, CDR2 YYREEE, per germline (reference sequence). The ends were cut back, 0 bases at V and 0 bases at J, with 4 bases in the middle. The CDR3 is 14 residues long. Looking up the rest from reference TRBV5-4 and TRBJ2-1 gives the full variable domain: ETGVTQSPTHLIKTRGQQVTLRCSSQSGHNTVSWYQQALGQGPQFIFQYYREEENGRGNFPPRFSGLQFPNYSSELNVNALELDDSALYLCASSLGSSYNEQFFGPGTRLTVL.

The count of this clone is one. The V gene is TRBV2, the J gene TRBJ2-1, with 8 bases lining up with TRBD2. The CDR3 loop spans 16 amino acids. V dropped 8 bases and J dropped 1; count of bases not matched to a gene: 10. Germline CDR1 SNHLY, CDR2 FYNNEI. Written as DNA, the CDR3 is TGTGCCAGCCGCGGCGGACTAGCTGGTTCCTACAATGAGCAGTTCTTC. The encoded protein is CASRGGLAGSYNEQFF.

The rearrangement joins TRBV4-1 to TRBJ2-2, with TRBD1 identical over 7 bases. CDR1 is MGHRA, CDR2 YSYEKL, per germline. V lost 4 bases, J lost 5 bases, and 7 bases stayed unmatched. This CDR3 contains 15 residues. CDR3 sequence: CASSLSTGWTGELFF. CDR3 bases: TGCGCCAGCAGCCTCTCGACAGGGTGGACCGGGGAGCTGTTTTTT.

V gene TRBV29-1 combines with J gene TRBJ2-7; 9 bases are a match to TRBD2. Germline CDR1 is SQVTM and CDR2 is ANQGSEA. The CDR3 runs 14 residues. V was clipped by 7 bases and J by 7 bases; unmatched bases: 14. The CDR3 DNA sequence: TGCAGCGCCCGGGGACTAGCTGTCACTACTGAGCAGTACTTC. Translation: CSARGLAVTTEQYF.

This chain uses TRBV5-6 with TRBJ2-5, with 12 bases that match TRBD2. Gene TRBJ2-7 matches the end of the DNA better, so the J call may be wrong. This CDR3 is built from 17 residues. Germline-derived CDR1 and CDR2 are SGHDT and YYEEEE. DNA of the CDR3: TGTGCCAGCAGCTTGGTTGCTAGCGGGAGGGCCGTCTACGAGCAGTACTTC. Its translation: CASSLVASGRAVYEQYF.

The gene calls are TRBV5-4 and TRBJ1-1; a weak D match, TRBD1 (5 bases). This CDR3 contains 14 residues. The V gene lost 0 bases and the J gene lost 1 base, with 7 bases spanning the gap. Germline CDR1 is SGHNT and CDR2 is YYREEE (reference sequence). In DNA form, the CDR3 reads TGTGCCAGCAGCTTGGGACAGCAGAACACTGAAGCTTTCTTT. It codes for CASSLGQQNTEAFF.

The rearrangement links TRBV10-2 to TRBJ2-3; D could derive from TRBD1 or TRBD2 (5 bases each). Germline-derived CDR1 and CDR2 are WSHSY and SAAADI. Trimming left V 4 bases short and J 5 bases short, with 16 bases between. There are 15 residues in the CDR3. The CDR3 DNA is TGCGCCAGCAGTGTCAGAAGATGGGACGGAGATACGCAGTATTTT. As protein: CASSVRRWDGDTQYF.

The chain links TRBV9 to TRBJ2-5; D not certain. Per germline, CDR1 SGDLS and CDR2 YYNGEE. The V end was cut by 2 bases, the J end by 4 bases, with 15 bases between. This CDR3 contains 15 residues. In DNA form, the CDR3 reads TGTGCCAGCAGCGTTGAGCCGGTGGGCAGAGAGACCCAGTACTTC. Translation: CASSVEPVGRETQYF.